The source of this T cell receptor beta chain is a study of CD8+ T cells in alopecia areata (dated by TCRdb to the late 2010s). Study-wide context: Treated patients were enrolled in an open-label pilot trial of oral tofacitinib at 5 to 10 mg twice daily for moderate-to-severe alopecia areata. Tofacitinib was given for 6 to 18 months, followed by 6 months of follow-up off drug to assess delayed response and recurrence. High-throughput TCRbeta sequencing was used to examine T cell clonal expansion in alopecia areata in both the C3H/HeJ mouse model and human patients. Scalp tissue and sorted CD4+ and CD8+ peripheral blood T cells from patchy and totalis/universalis alopecia areata patients and from healthy controls were covered by human TCRbeta sequencing. Biopsies were taken from tofacitinib-treated patients at baseline and again at 4 and 24 weeks into treatment, and several of those patients also had a later scalp biopsy. Scalp clonality was compared across normal scalp (n=4), patchy alopecia areata scalp (n=8), and alopecia totalis/universalis scalp (n=8). RNA came from the PAXgene miRNA kit for fixed scalp, the miRNeasy kit for PBMCs, and the RNeasy kit for mouse skin. TCRbeta CDR3 regions were amplified by immunoSEQ multiplex PCR using 35 Vbeta forward and 13 Jbeta reverse primers.

Sample time point, as interpreted from the label and publication: baseline before oral tofacitinib. Peripheral blood and lesional scalp punch biopsies were obtained from patients with alopecia areata. After PBMCs were isolated by density centrifugation and stained for CD3, CD4 and CD8, a FACSAria was used to sort CD4+ and CD8+ T cells. As to this clone: Its antigen is currently not known. Base qualities are not provided; no much larger clone lies one nucleotide away.

Library creation used the immunoSEQ multiplex PCR assay. RNA was extracted from all samples and reverse transcribed into cDNA as template for TCR sequencing. SuperScript III was used for first-strand cDNA synthesis, primed with a 2:1 mix of oligo-dT and random hexamers. A synthetic immune receptor repertoire was used to measure amplification bias, and any remaining bias was corrected computationally. The paper's data handling went like this. Raw reads were preprocessed to remove errors, and CDR3 was defined according to IMGT conventions as the region from the conserved cysteine to phenylalanine. Clonality was computed as 1 minus the Shannon entropy, with the entropy normalized by log2 of the number of productive unique TCRs. Scalp TCRbeta sequences were cross-referenced with sorted blood CD4 and CD8 repertoires so that the CD4 or CD8 identity of scalp clones could be inferred. Sourced from immuneACCESS, this table was stored by TCRdb with only in-frame sequences that have V and J called. A share of the clones is absent; for the studies checked, an unresolved V gene accounts for under half, and the remainder has no known explanation. The DNA was the basis for D and trimming; V, J and clone size are from that table. This sample lists 100,000 to 150,000 clones; around 49% were detected once. The ten top clones hold around 20% of the sample.

Here is what the overall study found, with its caveats: Compared with mice, TCR sequences shared between patients were less clear, possibly partly because of HLA diversity across the patient population. Unlike mouse skin, which is dominated by gammadelta T cells, normal human skin has resident alphabeta T cells that are also sequenced, and this complicates analysis of the scalp TCR repertoire. Lesional scalp, especially in alopecia totalis/universalis, showed higher clonality and more expanded CD8+ clones than normal scalp, suggesting antigenic drive.

The V end loses 1 base and the J end loses 0 bases, and a stretch of 12 bases separates them. CDR3 length: 17 amino acids, cysteine to phenylalanine. Only CDR3 DNA remains: 51 bases, in frame from the first base. CDR1 and CDR2 are read off the germline V gene (reference sequence) as PRHDT and FYEKMQ. The receptor comes from a human donor with alopecia areata. The source material was CD8+ T cells sorted from blood, sampled at week 0. The sequence links TRBV13 to TRBJ1-4; TRBD1 could be the D gene, as 6 bases match. The CDR3 reads CASSLEGGVSTNEKLFF. The bases are TGTGCCAGCAGCTTAGAAGGGGGTGTGTCAACTAATGAAAAACTGTTTTTT.